The clone carrying this T cell receptor (beta chain) was observed a few times. Antigen: not known. Construction of TCR beta libraries was performed using quantitative 5'-RACE with molecular barcodes. TCRdb passed the 5' RACE reads through MiXCR, listing each CDR3 protein once. The sample yields approximately 340,000 distinct CDR3 sequences, approximately 15% seen once. CDR3 length: 14 amino acids. Germline-derived CDR1 and CDR2 are SGHRS and YFSETQ. With 2 bases removed from V and 2 bases from J, the gap between germline ends came to 10 bases. This entry is derived from a study of CD8 T cells in ankylosing spondylitis. Study-wide results and caveats: It was reported that disease-linked clones were significantly enriched in matched ankylosing spondylitis synovial fluid. A TCR beta motif of eight highly homologous variants appeared characteristic of ankylosing spondylitis blood. Disease-linked clones proved CD8+ and comparatively uncommon in peripheral blood.

The origin of this receptor is a male donor with ankylosing spondylitis or in good health (not recorded which). The sample was blood, either unsorted or a sorted T cell fraction (not recorded which). The rearrangement joins TRBV5-1 to TRBJ1-1; possibly TRBD1 for D (5 bases). CDR3 protein: CASSFGGHNTEAFF. The CDR3 DNA reads as TGCGCCAGCAGCTTCGGAGGACACAACACTGAAGCTTTCTTT.